This entry lists 23 T cell receptor beta chains sequenced from one sample in a study of blood T cell repertoires in COVID-19. Repertoires were generated with immunoSEQ multiplex PCR, while TCRdb's copy carries only in-frame clones and drops some. The sample contains about 50,000 clones, 85% to 90% of which appear only once. What was sequenced was peripheral blood. The receptors stem from a man older than 75 with active COVID-19.

The chain joins TRBV28 to TRBJ2-1, with 14 bases lining up with TRBD2. From germline, CDR1 is MDHEN and CDR2 SYDVKM. The J segment lost 9 bases and the V segment lost 5 bases, leaving 12 bases of the junction unmatched. The CDR3 is 17 residues long. CDR3 DNA sequence: TGTGCCAGCAGTCCCCGACTAGCGGGAGGGGGTGGGCGTGAGCAGTTCTTC. It specifies CASSPRLAGGGGREQFF.

The chain is built from TRBV19 and TRBJ2-7; 12 nucleotides align to TRBD1. Germline loops: CDR1 LNHDA, CDR2 SQIVND (reference sequence). The CDR3 contains 15 residues. After removal of 5 bases from V and 3 bases from J, the junction contained 5 bases not matched to a gene. CDR3 in amino acids: CASSAGTGGGYEQYF. For the CDR3, the DNA is TGTGCCAGTAGTGCCGGGACAGGGGGCGGCTACGAGCAGTACTTC.

This chain connects TRBV30 to TRBJ1-2; weak D call: TRBD1 (5 bases). Germline V CDR1 and CDR2: GTSNPN, SVGIG (reference sequence). This CDR3 has 12 residues. The germline V and J ends were trimmed by 4 bases and 4 bases, with 10 bases remaining between them. CDR3 region: CAWMQGPYGYTF. The CDR3 region has the DNA TGTGCCTGGATGCAGGGTCCCTATGGCTACACCTTC.

The chain carries TRBV9 and TRBJ2-1, with 13 bases aligning to TRBD2. Looked up from germline, CDR1 is SGDLS and CDR2 is YYNGEE. This CDR3 spans 21 amino acids. V lost 0 bases to trimming and J lost 5 bases; unmatched junction nucleotides: 17. CDR3 amino acids: CASSVAHGRGLAGDKDNEQFF. The CDR3 region has the DNA TGTGCCAGCAGCGTAGCCCACGGCCGAGGACTAGCGGGAGATAAGGACAATGAGCAGTTCTTC.

The rearrangement joins TRBV7-9 to TRBJ2-2; 10 bases align to TRBD1. CDR3 length equals 14 residues. Germline loops: CDR1 SEHNR, CDR2 FQNEAQ (reference sequence). With 8 bases clipped from V and 5 bases from J, the junction kept 5 bases outside the gene matches. The CDR3 protein is CASGRDRGTGELFF. The CDR3, as DNA: TGTGCCAGCGGCCGGGACAGGGGAACCGGGGAGCTGTTTTTT. Complete variable domain (other parts from reference TRBV7-9 and TRBJ2-2): DTGVSQNPRHKITKRGQNVTFRCDPISEHNRLYWYRQTLGQGPEFLTYFQNEAQLEKSRLLSDRFSAERPKGSFSTLEIQRTEQGDSAMYLCASGRDRGTGELFFGEGSRLTVL.

The rearrangement links TRBV5-1 to TRBJ2-3; 7 bases agree with TRBD1. Trimming cost V 4 bases and J 0 bases; bases outside gene matches: 5. The CDR3 is 15 amino acids. Germline V CDR1 and CDR2: SGHRS, YFSETQ. CDR3 residues: CASSPGTASTDTQYF. The DNA of the CDR3 is TGCGCCAGCAGCCCTGGGACAGCTAGCACAGATACGCAGTATTTT.

Only a few counts were recorded for this clone. The chain joins TRBV7-8 to TRBJ1-3; maybe TRBD1 (5 bases). CDR1 and CDR2 from the germline V gene are SGHVS and FQNEAQ. The V end was cut by 3 bases, the J end by 2 bases, with 8 bases between. The CDR3 runs to 14 residues. The CDR3 DNA reads TGTGCCAGCAGCTTTCAAGGGGCTGGAAACACCATATATTTT. Translating gives CASSFQGAGNTIYF.

The chain recombines TRBV25-1 with TRBJ2-1, with 10 bases that match TRBD1. CDR3 length: 12 amino acids. V shed 3 bases and J 13 bases; nucleotides not matched to a gene: 3. Per germline, CDR1 MGHDK and CDR2 SYGVNS. This CDR3 reads CASSDMTGGQFF. CDR3 nucleotides: TGTGCCAGCAGTGATATGACAGGGGGCCAGTTCTTC. The full variable domain, rest sourced from reference TRBV25-1 and TRBJ2-1, is EADIYQTPRYLVIGTGKKITLECSQTMGHDKMYWYQQDPGMELHLIHYSYGVNSTEKGDLSSESTVSRIRTEHFPLTLESARPSHTSQYLCASSDMTGGQFFGPGTRLTVL.

The table lists this clone with a few counts. The chain couples TRBV28 to TRBJ1-2; 7 bases are shared with TRBD1. The CDR3 is 15 amino acids. Trimming cost V 5 bases and J 4 bases; bases outside gene matches: 10. Germline CDR1 MDHEN, CDR2 SYDVKM. Here the CDR3 reads CASSTLGGSSYGYTF. CDR3 in DNA: TGTGCCAGCAGTACCCTAGGGGGCTCGAGCTATGGCTACACCTTC.

V is TRBV3-1 (or the pseudogene TRBV3-2) and J is TRBJ2-5, with 7 bases that match TRBD1. From germline, CDR1 is LGHDT and CDR2 YNNKEL (reference sequence). This CDR3 region has 14 residues. After removal of 1 base from V and 5 bases from J, the junction contained 4 bases not matched to a gene. The CDR3 sequence: CASSQGQGEETQYF. DNA for the CDR3: TGTGCCAGCAGCCAAGGTCAGGGGGAGGAGACCCAGTACTTC.

The chain carries TRBV28 and TRBJ2-7; 8 bases are a match to TRBD1. Per germline, CDR1 MDHEN and CDR2 SYDVKM. The CDR3 consists of 14 residues. Losses at the gene ends were 5 bases for V and 0 bases for J; bases not matched to a gene: 3. The CDR3 protein is CASSRQGYSYEQYF. The CDR3 nucleotides read TGTGCCAGCAGTAGACAGGGGTACTCCTACGAGCAGTACTTC.

This sequence joins TRBV19 and TRBJ1-2; possibly TRBD1 for D (6 bases). Germline assignment: CDR1 LNHDA and CDR2 SQIVND (reference sequence). Trimming shortened V by 5 bases and J by 3 bases, and 16 bases separated the two germline ends. There are 15 residues in the CDR3. The DNA for the CDR3 is TGTGCCAGTAGTCTAAAACAGGGCCCCCACTATGGCTACACCTTC. Translating it yields CASSLKQGPHYGYTF.

The gene calls are TRBV28 and TRBJ2-3, with D perhaps TRBD2 (6 bases). CDR3 size: 15 residues. Germline V gives CDR1 MDHEN, CDR2 SYDVKM. Between the trimmed V and J ends, which lost 6 bases and 2 bases, there was a span of 15 bases. CDR3: CASSMTSSSTDTQYF. In DNA form, the CDR3 reads TGTGCCAGCAGCATGACTAGTTCTTCCACAGATACGCAGTATTTT. The variable domain in full, with the rest retrieved from reference TRBV28 and TRBJ2-3, is DVKVTQSSRYLVKRTGEKVFLECVQDMDHENMFWYRQDPGLGLRLIYFSYDVKMKEKGDIPEGYSVSREKKERFSLILESASTNQTSMYLCASSMTSSSTDTQYFGPGTRLTVL.

The chain couples TRBV6-5 to TRBJ1-5; TRBD1 is a possible D gene (6 bases). Germline loops: CDR1 MNHEY, CDR2 SVGAGI. Trimming shortened V by 5 bases and J by 6 bases, and 11 bases separated the two germline ends. This CDR3 region has 13 residues. CDR3 DNA: TGTGCCAGCAGTCCTACAGGGATTCAGCCCCAGCATTTT. This gives the protein CASSPTGIQPQHF.

This clone was counted a single time. The CDR3 sequence is CASSLDREAETQYF. The CDR3 coding sequence is TGCGCCAGCAGCTTGGACCGGGAGGCGGAGACCCAGTACTTC. V usage is TRBV5-1 and J usage is TRBJ2-5, with 7 nucleotides matching TRBD2. Germline values: CDR1 SGHRS, CDR2 YFSETQ. J was trimmed by 5 bases and V by 0 bases; bases with no gene match: 4. CDR3 size: 14 residues.

As regards this clone: A junction boundary mismatches the germline segment, possibly from a read error. This chain links TRBV7-8 with TRBJ2-7, with 10 bases that match TRBD2. Germline V lookup: CDR1 SGHVS, CDR2 FQNEAQ. The CDR3 has 17 amino acids. The CDR3 loop is CASSLATLAGEYYGQYF. CDR3 DNA sequence: TGTGCCAGCAGCTTAGCGACGCTAGCGGGAGAGTACTACGGGCAGTACTTC.

This clone was seen only once. V usage is TRBV6-2 or TRBV6-3 and J usage is TRBJ2-7; TRBD2 matches at 15 bases. Germline V CDR1 and CDR2: MNHEY, SVGEGT. The CDR3 is 15 residues long. Germline trimming cut 5 bases from V and 5 bases from J; bases unmatched to any gene: 4. The CDR3 sequence is CASSKGLAGGHEQYF. Written as DNA, the CDR3 is TGTGCCAGCAGTAAGGGACTAGCGGGAGGCCACGAGCAGTACTTC.

The chain couples TRBV2 to TRBJ2-1; tentative D call: TRBD2 (5 bases). Germline-derived CDR1 and CDR2 are SNHLY and FYNNEI. Between the trimmed V and J ends, which lost 4 bases and 3 bases, there was a span of 25 bases. The length of the CDR3 is 19 residues. CDR3 sequence reads: CASSGNLAPDYGFYNEQFF. CDR3 nucleotide sequence: TGTGCCAGCAGTGGAAACCTAGCTCCAGATTATGGCTTCTACAATGAGCAGTTCTTC. Full variable domain (missing parts from reference TRBV2 and TRBJ2-1): EPEVTQTPSHQVTQMGQEVILRCVPISNHLYFYWYRQILGQKVEFLVSFYNNEISEKSEIFDDQFSVERPDGSNFTLKIRSTKLEDSAMYFCASSGNLAPDYGFYNEQFFGPGTRLTVL.

The chain uses TRBV7-2 and TRBJ2-7; D is possibly TRBD2 (5 bases). Trimming left V 5 bases short and J 0 bases short, with 11 bases between. Germline CDR1 SGHTA, CDR2 FQGNSA. The CDR3 is 14 amino acids. Written as DNA, the CDR3 is TGTGCCAGCAGCGGACCGGGATTCTCCTACGAGCAGTACTTC. Translating it yields CASSGPGFSYEQYF.

This chain connects TRBV10-3 to TRBJ2-1; D gene unclear. The CDR3 is 12 amino acids. V was trimmed by 0 bases and J by 11 bases, leaving 8 bases between them. Germline lookup yields CDR1 ENHRY and CDR2 SYGVKD. The DNA of the CDR3 is TGTGCCATCAGTGAGTCCGCTAGGAAGCAGTTCTTC. It translates to CAISESARKQFF.

The chain recombines TRBV18 with TRBJ2-7, with 9 positions matching TRBD2. V lost 3 bases, J lost 2 bases, and 5 bases stayed unmatched. From germline, CDR1 is KGHSH and CDR2 LQKENI. This CDR3 is 15 amino acids long. In DNA form, the CDR3 reads TGTGCCAGCTCACCGGGGGTAGCGGGAGCCTACGAGCAGTACTTC. Translation: CASSPGVAGAYEQYF. Complete variable domain (other parts from reference TRBV18 and TRBJ2-7): NAGVMQNPRHLVRRRGQEARLRCSPMKGHSHVYWYRQLPEEGLKFMVYLQKENIIDESGMPKERFSAEFPKEGPSILRIQQVVRGDSAAYFCASSPGVAGAYEQYFGPGTRLTVT.

The chain uses TRBV7-9 and TRBJ2-1; perhaps TRBD1 as D (7 bases). CDR3 length equals 14 residues. V was trimmed by 3 bases and J by 7 bases, leaving 13 bases between them. CDR1 is SEHNR and CDR2 is FQNEAQ in the germline V gene (reference sequence). Here the CDR3 reads CASSLSSGGNEQFF. In nucleotides, the CDR3 is TGTGCCAGCAGCTTGTCTTCAGGGGGGAATGAGCAGTTCTTC. The variable domain in full, with the rest retrieved from reference TRBV7-9 and TRBJ2-1, is DTGVSQNPRHKITKRGQNVTFRCDPISEHNRLYWYRQTLGQGPEFLTYFQNEAQLEKSRLLSDRFSAERPKGSFSTLEIQRTEQGDSAMYLCASSLSSGGNEQFFGPGTRLTVL.

V is TRBV3-1 (or the pseudogene TRBV3-2) and J is TRBJ1-6, with TRBD1 matching 11 bases. Germline-derived CDR1 and CDR2 are LGHDT and YNNKEL (reference sequence). CDR3 length: 15 residues. J lost 8 bases, V lost 4 bases, and 4 bases had no gene match. The DNA for the CDR3 is TGTGCCAGCAGCCCCGGACAGGGGGCTGATTCACCCCTCCACTTT. Protein product: CASSPGQGADSPLHF.